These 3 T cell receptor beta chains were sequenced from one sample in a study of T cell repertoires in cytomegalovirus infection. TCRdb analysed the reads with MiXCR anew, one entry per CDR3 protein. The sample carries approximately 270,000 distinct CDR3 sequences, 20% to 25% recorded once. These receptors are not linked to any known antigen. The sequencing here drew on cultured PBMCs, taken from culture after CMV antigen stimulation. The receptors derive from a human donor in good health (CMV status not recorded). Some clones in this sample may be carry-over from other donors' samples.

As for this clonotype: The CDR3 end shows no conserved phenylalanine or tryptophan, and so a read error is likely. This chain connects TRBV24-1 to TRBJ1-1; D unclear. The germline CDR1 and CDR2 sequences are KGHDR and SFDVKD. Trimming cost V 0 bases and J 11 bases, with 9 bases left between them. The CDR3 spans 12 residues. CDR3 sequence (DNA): TGTGCCACCAGTGATTTGTCGGGGTCGGCTTTCCTT. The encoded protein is CATSDLSGSAFL.

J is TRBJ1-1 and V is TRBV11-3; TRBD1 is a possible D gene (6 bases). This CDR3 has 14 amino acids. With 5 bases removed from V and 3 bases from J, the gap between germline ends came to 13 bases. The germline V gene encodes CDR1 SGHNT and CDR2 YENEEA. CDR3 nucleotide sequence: TGTGCCAGCAGCCGGAGTAGGGGGGACACTGAAGCTTTCTTT. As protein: CASSRSRGDTEAFF.

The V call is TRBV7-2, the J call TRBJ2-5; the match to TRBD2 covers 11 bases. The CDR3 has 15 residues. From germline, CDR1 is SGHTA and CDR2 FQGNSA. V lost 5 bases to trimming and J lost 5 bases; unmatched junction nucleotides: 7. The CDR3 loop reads CASSPRLAGRETQYF. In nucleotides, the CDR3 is TGTGCCAGCAGCCCAAGACTAGCGGGAAGGGAGACCCAGTACTTC.